This is a list of T cell receptor beta chains from one sample in a study of shared clonotypes between healthy human individuals. TCRdb keeps only in-frame clones here, not all; method: immunoSEQ multiplex PCR. The sample carries approximately 500,000 clones, about three quarters recorded once. The sequenced material came from PBMCs. The source is a middle-aged woman in good health. Some clones in this sample may be carry-over from other donors' samples. CDR3s include the opening cysteine and the closing phenylalanine or tryptophan. A D gene is named only where the DNA matches it firmly. A clone size is listed for some rows: how often the clone was seen (once, few, many), or a class if it is expanded.

J gene | clone size | V gene | D gene | CDR3 DNA | CDR3 protein
TRBJ2-7 | NA | TRBV5-1 | NA | TGCGCCAGCAGCTTCATCCAGGGCAACTACGAGCAGTACTTC | CASSFIQGNYEQYF
TRBJ2-7 | NA | TRBV7-9 | TRBD1 | TGTGCCAGCAGCCCAGGGACAGGGGGATCCTACGAGCAGTACTTC | CASSPGTGGSYEQYF
TRBJ1-2 | few | TRBV30 | TRBD1 | TGTGCCTGGAGATCAGGGGGGGACTATGGCTACACCTTC | CAWRSGGDYGYTF
TRBJ2-7 | NA | TRBV9 | NA | TGTGCCAGCAGCGTAGGAGGGAGTAGCCCCTACGAGCAGTACTTC | CASSVGGSSPYEQYF
TRBJ1-5 | NA | TRBV18 | NA | TGTGCCAGCTCACCCGGGATCGGCAATCAGCCCCAGCATTTT | CASSPGIGNQPQHF
TRBJ1-4 | NA | TRBV5-6 | TRBD1 | TGTGCCAGCAGCAAAGGGACAGGGACATTTAGTAATGAAAAACTGTTTTTT | CASSKGTGTFSNEKLFF
TRBJ2-7 | once | TRBV2 | NA | TGTGCCAGCATCGGACGCTCCTACGAGCAGTACTTC | CASIGRSYEQYF
TRBJ1-2 | NA | TRBV2 | NA | TGTGCCGGGGGCAGTCCGAGAACTAACTATGGCTACACCTTC | CAGGSPRTNYGYTF
TRBJ2-7 | NA | TRBV11-2 | TRBD2 | TGTGCCAGCAGCTTATCCGGCGGGAGCTACGAGCAGTACTTC | CASSLSGGSYEQYF
TRBJ1-3 | NA | TRBV7-9 | TRBD1 | TGTGCCAGCAGCTTAGCGCAGGGGGCTGGAAACACCATATATTTT | CASSLAQGAGNTIYF
TRBJ2-1 | NA | TRBV5-4 | NA | TGTGCCAGCAGCTCGCTAGCTTCCCGGCAGTTCTTC | CASSSLASRQFF
TRBJ1-2 | NA | TRBV27 | TRBD1 | TGTGCCAGCAGTTTCTCGCCCAGGGGGGATGGCTACACCTTC | CASSFSPRGDGYTF
TRBJ2-3 | NA | TRBV10-3 | NA | TGTGCCATCAGTGAGTCCGTCCCCTCCGGGACAGATACGCAGTATTTT | CAISESVPSGTDTQYF
TRBJ1-2 | NA | TRBV4-1 | NA | TGCGCCAGCAGCCAAGCCAGCATCTATGGCTACACCTTC | CASSQASIYGYTF
TRBJ1-2 | NA | TRBV6-5 | NA | TGTGCCAGCAGTTTATACAGGGAGGATGGCTACACCTTC | CASSLYREDGYTF
TRBJ2-1 | NA | TRBV5-1 | NA | TGCGCCAGCAGCTTGGAGGGGCGACGGGCCGACAATGAGCAGTTCTTC | CASSLEGRRADNEQFF
TRBJ1-2 | NA | TRBV6-6 | NA | TGTGCCAGCAGTGAGGGGTCCGGCTACACCTTC | CASSEGSGYTF
TRBJ2-1 | NA | TRBV28 | TRBD2 | TGTGCCAGCAGCCCAGCGGGGTACAATGAGCAGTTCTTC | CASSPAGYNEQFF
TRBJ2-4 | NA | TRBV19 | TRBD1 | TGTGCCAGTAGTACCGACAGGGGATGGGGGTTGCTAGCCAAAAACATTCAGTACTTC | CASSTDRGWGLLAKNIQYF
TRBJ2-7 | NA | TRBV5-1 | NA | TGCGCCAGCAGCCCCGACAGCTCCTACGAGCAGTACTTC | CASSPDSSYEQYF
TRBJ1-2 | few | TRBV6-6 | NA | TGTGCCAGCAGTACCCCTACCGGACAGACATATGGCTACACCTTC | CASSTPTGQTYGYTF
TRBJ1-1 | few | TRBV5-6 | NA | TGTGCCAGCAGCTTGTGGGAGACTGAAGCTTTCTTT | CASSLWETEAFF
TRBJ1-5 | few | TRBV19 | NA | TGTGCCAGTACGGACTCGGTGAGCAATCAGCCCCAGCATTTT | CASTDSVSNQPQHF
TRBJ2-1 | few | TRBV6-5 | NA | TGTGCCAGCACCCGGAGTAGCCTCGGGTACAATGAGCAGTTCTTC | CASTRSSLGYNEQFF
TRBJ2-2 | NA | TRBV25-1 | NA | TGTGCCACAGAGGTCTGGGGCACCGGGGAGCTGTTTTTT | CATEVWGTGELFF
TRBJ2-2 | NA | TRBV2 | NA | TGTGCCAGCGTATCTGATAACACCGGGGAGCTGTTTTTT | CASVSDNTGELFF
TRBJ2-7 | NA | TRBV5-4 | TRBD2 | TGTGCCAGCAGCGCCTCCGGGACTAGCGGTTACGAGCAGTACTTC | CASSASGTSGYEQYF
TRBJ2-6 | NA | TRBV27 | TRBD1 | TGTGCCAGCAGTTCCCCCTCCGGGACAGGAGGGTCTGGGGCCAACGTCCTGACTTTC | CASSSPSGTGGSGANVLTF
TRBJ1-2 | NA | TRBV11-2 | NA | TGTGCCAGCAGCTTCCGGGACAAGATCTATGGCTACACCTTC | CASSFRDKIYGYTF